The present TCR beta chain was sequenced within a study of neoadjuvant nivolumab and ipilimumab in lung cancer. Findings of the study overall: TCR richness and clonality were higher in tumors than adjacent uninvolved lung. Resected-tumor TCR richness correlated positively with pretherapy blood richness. TCR receptors were sequenced in few samples. From pretherapy to surgery, tumor richness and clonality rose with dual therapy.

The table came from immunoSEQ multiplex PCR; TCRdb's copy has only in-frame clones and leaves some out. In the table there are 24,000 or so clones, approximately 80% of which are singletons. This clone was detected a few times. No antigen is known for it. The V and J ends lost 0 bases and 4 bases respectively, with 7 bases between them. Germline CDR1 and CDR2: WSHSY and SAAADI. The CDR3 is made up of 13 amino acids. The sequenced sample was peripheral blood, obtained before neoadjuvant nivolumab, alone or with ipilimumab. This chain connects TRBV10-2 to TRBJ2-7; D is possibly TRBD1 (6 bases). This sequence originates from an adult with non-small cell lung cancer. The CDR3 loop reads CASSESGAYEQYF. The CDR3 DNA reads as TGCGCCAGCAGTGAGTCGGGGGCGTACGAGCAGTACTTC.